This TCR beta chain was recovered during a study of CD4 T cells in relation to SARS-CoV-2 and coronaviruses (dated by TCRdb to the early 2020s). Concerning the study at large: In the ViraFEST assay, PBMCs were grown with antigen for nine to eleven days, and TCR beta CDR3s were then sequenced to identify antigen-specific clonal expansions. An HIV-1 Nef peptide pool or a culture without peptide was used as the negative reference condition. Using patient-derived lymphoblastoid cell lines, the shared crossreactive spike epitopes were mapped to their HLA restriction. The study assessed, at the TCR clonotype level, memory CD4+ T cell crossreactivity between SARS-CoV-2 and common cold coronavirus spike proteins. Samples from three pre-COVID donors and the naive versus memory experiments were sequenced with the Adaptive Biotechnologies TCR-sequencing kit; other data were Illumina-based. Expansion assays from other donors in the study were sequenced with a different, Illumina-based TCR-beta assay.

Overall study results and their limits: Since the crossreactivity analysis centred on spike protein, crossreactivity against other viral proteins was not assessed. Compared with monoreactive clones, crossreactive clones had significantly weaker SARS-CoV-2-driven expansion, a result consistent with antigenic imprinting. The study was limited by small numbers of patients and tested TCRs. Pre-pandemic and post-infection samples were not both contributed by any donor, so tracing of the source of pre-existing responses was limited. Roughly 65% of donors had memory CD4+ clonotypes that crossrecognized SARS-CoV-2 and at least one common cold coronavirus spike.

Libraries were prepared through the immunoSEQ multiplex PCR assay. As for the authors' bioinformatics: Preprocessing removed nonproductive sequences and CDR3s not starting with C, not ending with F or W, or shorter than 7 amino acids. Antigen-specific clonotypes were called with the MANAFEST web app, based on expansion relative to reference and other culture wells. A clone counted as positive if significantly expanded in 2 of 3 replicate wells versus the reference culture at FDR below 0.05. A further requirement for positive clones was significant expansion compared with all other tandem wells, along with an odds ratio above 5. CDR3 homology was quantified as pairwise Levenshtein distance, calculated with the stringdist R package after three terminal residues were trimmed from each end. TCRdb holds this immuneACCESS table with in-frame rearrangements only. Some clones are missing; in checked studies, unresolved V genes explain under half, and the rest has no known cause. V and J calls and clone size come straight from that table; D and trimming were deduced from the DNA. The sample table contains more than 15,000 clones; only one count was recorded for just under 80% of them. The biggest ten clones account for about a fifth of the sample.

Trimming costs V 5 bases and J 7 bases, and their ends lie 6 bases apart. The CDR3 spans 11 residues, from the cysteine through the phenylalanine. This entry keeps only the CDR3 DNA: 33 bases, framed from base 1. CD4+ T cells from unexposed donors were collected before the COVID-19 pandemic (2011-2018). After approximately eleven days of culture, CD4+ T cells were isolated with the EasySep CD4+ T cell isolation kit. As far as cell numbers permitted, CD4+ T cells from unexposed donors were tested for reactivity against SARS-CoV-2 S and N as well as four spike pools from common cold coronaviruses. Each well received around 1.8 million PBMCs, cultured in IMDM supplemented with roughly 5.1% human AB serum and about 10 IU/ml IL-2. Half of the culture medium was replaced with fresh IL-2-containing medium on days 3 and 7. Each peptide culture condition was generally run in triplicate replicate wells. The leukapheresis product for the unexposed donors was obtained through commercial purchase. Ficoll-Paque PLUS gradient centrifugation was used to isolate PBMCs from either whole blood or leukapheresis product. PBMCs were either cryopreserved at -140°C or used fresh in the expansion assay. The QIAamp Micro DNA Kit was used to extract genomic DNA from the CD4+ T cells.

About this clone: Its binding antigen is unknown. No base qualities exist here, and no much larger clone lies one base off it.

The sequenced sample consisted of CD4+ T cells from PBMCs, cultured in vitro. This receptor was obtained from a human donor in good health. The sequence is built from TRBV12-3 or TRBV12-4 and TRBJ2-1, with the identity of the D gene unclear. The CDR3 reads CASSAQNEQFF. The base sequence is TGTGCCAGCAGTGCGCAGAATGAGCAGTTCTTC.